This paragraph covers one T cell receptor (beta chain) sequence. Its antigen remains unknown. Germline CDR1 and CDR2: SGHNT and YYREEE (reference sequence). The CDR3 length is 15 residues. V lost 5 bases and J lost 7; bases outside the gene matches: 8. This record comes from a study of T cells after posttransplantation cyclophosphamide. Study conclusions and caveats: Later blood repertoires were often dominated by clones from the donor CD8+ memory compartment. After PTCy, TRB diversity resembled that of CNI/methotrexate controls.

Here immunoSEQ multiplex PCR was the method, and the copy in TCRdb shows in-frame clones only, minus some. The sample holds tens of thousands of clones, 92% seen once. This chain uses TRBV5-4 with TRBJ1-6; 8 bases agree with TRBD1. The sequence was collected from a woman between 45 and 60 years old in good health and a related stem cell transplant donor. The specimen was PBMCs. The CDR3 region has the DNA TGTGCCAGCAGTCCCCAGGGGGCGCAGAATTCACCCCTCCACTTT. This gives the protein CASSPQGAQNSPLHF. The full variable domain, with the rest looked up from reference TRBV5-4 and TRBJ1-6, is ETGVTQSPTHLIKTRGQQVTLRCSSQSGHNTVSWYQQALGQGPQFIFQYYREEENGRGNFPPRFSGLQFPNYSSELNVNALELDDSALYLCASSPQGAQNSPLHFGNGTRLTVT.